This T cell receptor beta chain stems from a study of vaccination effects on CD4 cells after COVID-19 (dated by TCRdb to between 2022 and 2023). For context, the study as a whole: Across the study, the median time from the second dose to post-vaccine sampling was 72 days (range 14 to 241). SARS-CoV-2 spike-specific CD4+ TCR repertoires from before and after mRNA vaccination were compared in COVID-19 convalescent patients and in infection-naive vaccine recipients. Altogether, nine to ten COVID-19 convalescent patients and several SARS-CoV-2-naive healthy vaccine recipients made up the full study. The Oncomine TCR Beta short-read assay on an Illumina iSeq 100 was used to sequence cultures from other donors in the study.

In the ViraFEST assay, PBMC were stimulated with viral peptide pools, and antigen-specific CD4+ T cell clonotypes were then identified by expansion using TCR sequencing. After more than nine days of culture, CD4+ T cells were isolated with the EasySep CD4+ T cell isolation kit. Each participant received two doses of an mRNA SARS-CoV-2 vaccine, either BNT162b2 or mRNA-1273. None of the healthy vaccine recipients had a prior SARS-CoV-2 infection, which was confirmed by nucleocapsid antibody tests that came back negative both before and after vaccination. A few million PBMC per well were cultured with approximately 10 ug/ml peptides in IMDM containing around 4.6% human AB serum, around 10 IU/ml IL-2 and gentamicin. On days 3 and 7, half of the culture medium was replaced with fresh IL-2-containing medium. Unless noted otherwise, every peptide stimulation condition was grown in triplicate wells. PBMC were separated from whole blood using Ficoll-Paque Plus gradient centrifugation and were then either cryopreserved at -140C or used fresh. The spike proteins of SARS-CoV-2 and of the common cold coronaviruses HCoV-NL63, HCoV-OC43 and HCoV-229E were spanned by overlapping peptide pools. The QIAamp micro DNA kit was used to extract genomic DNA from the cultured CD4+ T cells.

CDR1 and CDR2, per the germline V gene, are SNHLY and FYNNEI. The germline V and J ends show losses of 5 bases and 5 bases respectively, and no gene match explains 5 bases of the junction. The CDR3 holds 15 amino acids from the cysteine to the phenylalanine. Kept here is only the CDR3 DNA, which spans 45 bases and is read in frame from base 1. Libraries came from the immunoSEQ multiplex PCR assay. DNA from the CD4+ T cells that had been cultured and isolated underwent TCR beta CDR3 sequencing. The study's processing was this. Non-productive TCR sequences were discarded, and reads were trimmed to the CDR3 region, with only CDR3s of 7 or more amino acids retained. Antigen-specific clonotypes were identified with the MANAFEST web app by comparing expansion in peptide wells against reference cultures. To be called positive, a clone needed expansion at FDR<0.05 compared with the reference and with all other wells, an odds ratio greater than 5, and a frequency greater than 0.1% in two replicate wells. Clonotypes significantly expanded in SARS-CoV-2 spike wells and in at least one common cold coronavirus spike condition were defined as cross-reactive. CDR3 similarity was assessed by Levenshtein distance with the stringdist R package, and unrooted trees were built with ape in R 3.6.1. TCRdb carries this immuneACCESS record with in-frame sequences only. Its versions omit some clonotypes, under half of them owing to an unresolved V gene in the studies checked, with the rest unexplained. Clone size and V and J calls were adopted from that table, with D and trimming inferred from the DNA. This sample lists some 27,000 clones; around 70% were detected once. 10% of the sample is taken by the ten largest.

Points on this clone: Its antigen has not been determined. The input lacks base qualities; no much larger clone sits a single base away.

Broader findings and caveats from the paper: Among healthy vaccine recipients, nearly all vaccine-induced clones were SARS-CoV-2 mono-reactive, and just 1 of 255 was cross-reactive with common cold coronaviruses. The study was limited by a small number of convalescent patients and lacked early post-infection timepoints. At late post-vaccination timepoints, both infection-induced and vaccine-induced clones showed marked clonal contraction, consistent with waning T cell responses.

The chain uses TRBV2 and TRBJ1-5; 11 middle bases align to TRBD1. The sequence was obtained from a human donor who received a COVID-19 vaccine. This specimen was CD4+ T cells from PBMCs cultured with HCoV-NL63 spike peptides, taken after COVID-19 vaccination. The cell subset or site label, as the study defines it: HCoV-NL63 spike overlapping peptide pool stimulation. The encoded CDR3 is CASSRPGQGDQPQHF. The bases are TGTGCCAGCAGTCGCCCGGGACAGGGGGATCAGCCCCAGCATTTT.